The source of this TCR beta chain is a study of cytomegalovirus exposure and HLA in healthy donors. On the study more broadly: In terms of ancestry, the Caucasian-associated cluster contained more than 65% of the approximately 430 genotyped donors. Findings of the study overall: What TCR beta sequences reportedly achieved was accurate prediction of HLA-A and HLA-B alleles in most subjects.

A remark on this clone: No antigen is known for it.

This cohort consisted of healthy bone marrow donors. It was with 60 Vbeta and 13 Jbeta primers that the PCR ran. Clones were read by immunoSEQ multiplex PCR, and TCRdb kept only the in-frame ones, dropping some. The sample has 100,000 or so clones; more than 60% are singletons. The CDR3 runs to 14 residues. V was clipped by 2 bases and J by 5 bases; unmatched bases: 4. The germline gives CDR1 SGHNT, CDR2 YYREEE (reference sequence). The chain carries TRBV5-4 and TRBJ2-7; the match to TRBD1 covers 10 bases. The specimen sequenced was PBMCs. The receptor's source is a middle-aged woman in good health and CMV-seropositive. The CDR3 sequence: CASSLEGQGNEQYF. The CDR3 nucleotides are TGTGCCAGCAGCTTAGAGGGACAGGGGAACGAGCAGTACTTC.